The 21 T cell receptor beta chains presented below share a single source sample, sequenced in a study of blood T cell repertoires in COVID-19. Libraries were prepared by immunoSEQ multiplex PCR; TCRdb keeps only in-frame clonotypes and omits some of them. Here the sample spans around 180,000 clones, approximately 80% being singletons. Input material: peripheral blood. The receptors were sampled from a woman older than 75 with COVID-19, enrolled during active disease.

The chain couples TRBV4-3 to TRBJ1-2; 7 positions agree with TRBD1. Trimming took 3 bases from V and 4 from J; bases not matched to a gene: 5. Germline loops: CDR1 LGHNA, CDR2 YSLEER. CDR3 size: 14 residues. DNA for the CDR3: TGCGCCAGCAGCCAGCCCGGGACAGCCTATGGCTACACCTTC. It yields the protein CASSQPGTAYGYTF.

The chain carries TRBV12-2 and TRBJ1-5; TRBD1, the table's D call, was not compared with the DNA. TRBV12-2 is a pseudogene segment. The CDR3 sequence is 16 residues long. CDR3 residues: CASRLGKRRGWQPQHF. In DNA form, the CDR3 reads TGTGCAAGTCGCTTAGGGAAGAGAAGGGGTTGGCAGCCCCAGCATTTT.

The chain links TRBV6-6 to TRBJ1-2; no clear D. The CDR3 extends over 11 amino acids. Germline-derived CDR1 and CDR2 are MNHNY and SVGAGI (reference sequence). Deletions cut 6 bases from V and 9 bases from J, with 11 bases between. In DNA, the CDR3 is TGTGCCAGCAGGATCGGGTCACGCTACACCTTC. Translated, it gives CASRIGSRYTF.

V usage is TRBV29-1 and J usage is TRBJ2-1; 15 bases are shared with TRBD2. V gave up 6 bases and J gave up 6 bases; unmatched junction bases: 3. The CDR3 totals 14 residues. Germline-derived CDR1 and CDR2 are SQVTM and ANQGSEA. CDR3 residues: CSVGLAGGSNEQFF. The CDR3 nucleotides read TGCAGCGTCGGACTAGCGGGAGGGTCCAATGAGCAGTTCTTC.

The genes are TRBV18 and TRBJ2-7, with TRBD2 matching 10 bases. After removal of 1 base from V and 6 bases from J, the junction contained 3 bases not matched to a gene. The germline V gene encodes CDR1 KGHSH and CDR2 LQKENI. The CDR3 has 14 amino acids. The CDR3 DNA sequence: TGTGCCAGCTCACCACTAGCGGGAGGTGGCGAGCAGTACTTC. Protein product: CASSPLAGGGEQYF. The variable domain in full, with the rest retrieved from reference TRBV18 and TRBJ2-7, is NAGVMQNPRHLVRRRGQEARLRCSPMKGHSHVYWYRQLPEEGLKFMVYLQKENIIDESGMPKERFSAEFPKEGPSILRIQQVVRGDSAAYFCASSPLAGGGEQYFGPGTRLTVT.

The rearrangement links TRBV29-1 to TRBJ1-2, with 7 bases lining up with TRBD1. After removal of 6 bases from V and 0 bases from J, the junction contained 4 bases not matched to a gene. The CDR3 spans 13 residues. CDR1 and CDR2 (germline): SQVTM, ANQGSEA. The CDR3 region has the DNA TGCAGCGTGACAGGGAGAGCTAACTATGGCTACACCTTC. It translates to CSVTGRANYGYTF.

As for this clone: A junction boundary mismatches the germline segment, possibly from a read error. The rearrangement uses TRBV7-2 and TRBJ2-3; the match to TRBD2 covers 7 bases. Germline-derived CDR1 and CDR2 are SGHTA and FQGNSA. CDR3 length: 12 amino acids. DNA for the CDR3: TGTGCCAGCGCCCCCTTGGGTGGGGGGGGACATTTT. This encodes CASAPLGGGGHF.

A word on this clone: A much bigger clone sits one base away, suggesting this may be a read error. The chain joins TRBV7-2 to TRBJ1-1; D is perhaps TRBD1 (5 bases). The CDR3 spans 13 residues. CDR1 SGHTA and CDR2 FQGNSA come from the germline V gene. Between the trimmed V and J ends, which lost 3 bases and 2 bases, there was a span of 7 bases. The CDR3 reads CASSFGHNTEAFF. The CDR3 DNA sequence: TGTGCCAGCAGCTTTGGACATAACACTGAAGCTTTCTTT.

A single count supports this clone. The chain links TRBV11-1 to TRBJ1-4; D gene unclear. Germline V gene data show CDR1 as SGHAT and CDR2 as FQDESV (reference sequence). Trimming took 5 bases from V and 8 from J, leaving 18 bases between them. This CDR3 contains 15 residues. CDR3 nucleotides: TGTGCCAGCAGCGGAGGGATCGCTAAGGGAGAAAAACTGTTTTTT. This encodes CASSGGIAKGEKLFF.

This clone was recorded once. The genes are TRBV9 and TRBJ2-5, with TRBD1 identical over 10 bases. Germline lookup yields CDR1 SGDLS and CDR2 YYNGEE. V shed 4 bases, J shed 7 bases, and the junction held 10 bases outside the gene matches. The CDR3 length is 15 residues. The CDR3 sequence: CASSIGTGVYGTQYF. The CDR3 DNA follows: TGTGCCAGCAGCATCGGGACAGGGGTTTATGGGACCCAGTACTTC.

The CDR3 nucleotides read TGCGCCAGCAGACAGGGGATAGAGAATGAGCAGTTCTTC. Protein product: CASRQGIENEQFF. The genes are TRBV5-1 and TRBJ2-1, with TRBD1 matching 7 bases. Trimming removed 5 bases from V and 7 bases from J; junction bases left unmatched: 6. The CDR3 consists of 13 residues. The germline gives CDR1 SGHRS, CDR2 YFSETQ.

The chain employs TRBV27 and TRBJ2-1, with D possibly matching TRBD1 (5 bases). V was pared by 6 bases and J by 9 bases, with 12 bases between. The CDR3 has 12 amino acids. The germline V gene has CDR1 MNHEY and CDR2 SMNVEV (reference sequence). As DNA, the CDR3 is TGTGCCAGCAGCCACAGGTTGGGTGAGCAGTTCTTC. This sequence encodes CASSHRLGEQFF.

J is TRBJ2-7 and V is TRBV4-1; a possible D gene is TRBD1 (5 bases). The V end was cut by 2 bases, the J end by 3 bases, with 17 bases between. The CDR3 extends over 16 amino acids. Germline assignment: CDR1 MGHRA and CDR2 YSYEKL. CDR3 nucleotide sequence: TGCGCCAGCAGCCAAACCGGGCTGATGACAGACTACGAGCAGTACTTC. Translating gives CASSQTGLMTDYEQYF.

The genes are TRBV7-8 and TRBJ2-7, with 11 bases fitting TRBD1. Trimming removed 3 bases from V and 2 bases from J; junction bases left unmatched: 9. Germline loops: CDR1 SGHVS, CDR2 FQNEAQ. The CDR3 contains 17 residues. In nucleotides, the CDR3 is TGTGCCAGCAGCTTTAGCCCCGGACAGGGGGCGGCCTACGAGCAGTACTTC. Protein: CASSFSPGQGAAYEQYF. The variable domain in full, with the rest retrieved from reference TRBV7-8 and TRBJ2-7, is GAGVSQSPRYKVAKRGQDVALRCDPISGHVSLFWYQQALGQGPEFLTYFQNEAQLDKSGLPSDRFFAERPEGSVSTLKIQRTQQEDSAVYLCASSFSPGQGAAYEQYFGPGTRLTVT.

This CDR3 is CASSPWTGPYSNQPQHF. CDR3 in DNA: TGCGCCAGCAGCCCGTGGACAGGCCCCTATAGCAATCAGCCCCAGCATTTT. V usage is TRBV5-1 and J usage is TRBJ1-5; 7 nucleotides align to TRBD1. The CDR3 length is 17 residues. J lost 0 bases, V lost 4 bases, and 10 bases had no gene match. Germline loops: CDR1 SGHRS, CDR2 YFSETQ.

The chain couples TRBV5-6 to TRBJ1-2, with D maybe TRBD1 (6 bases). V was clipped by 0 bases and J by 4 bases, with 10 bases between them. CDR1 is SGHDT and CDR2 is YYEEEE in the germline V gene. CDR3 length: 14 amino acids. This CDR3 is CASSLEGHFYGYTF. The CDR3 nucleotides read TGTGCCAGCAGCTTGGAGGGACACTTCTATGGCTACACCTTC.

DNA of the CDR3: TGTGCCAGCAGCCCAGACAGACAAAATGAAAAACTGTTTTTT. As protein: CASSPDRQNEKLFF. This chain uses TRBV5-4 with TRBJ1-4; possibly TRBD1 for D (5 bases). CDR1 and CDR2 (germline): SGHNT, YYREEE (reference sequence). This CDR3 is 14 amino acids long. V was cut by 4 bases and J by 5 bases, with 12 bases left in between.

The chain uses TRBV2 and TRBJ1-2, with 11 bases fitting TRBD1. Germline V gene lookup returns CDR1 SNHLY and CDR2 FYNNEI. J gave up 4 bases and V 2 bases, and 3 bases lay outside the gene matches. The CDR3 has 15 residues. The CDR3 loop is CASSELGQGGYGYTF. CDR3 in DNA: TGTGCCAGCAGTGAATTGGGACAGGGGGGCTATGGCTACACCTTC.

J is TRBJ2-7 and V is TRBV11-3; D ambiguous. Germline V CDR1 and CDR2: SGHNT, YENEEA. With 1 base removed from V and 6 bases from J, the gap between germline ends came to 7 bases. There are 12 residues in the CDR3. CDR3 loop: CASSLVGGEQYF. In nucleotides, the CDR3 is TGTGCCAGCAGCTTAGTAGGCGGCGAGCAGTACTTC.

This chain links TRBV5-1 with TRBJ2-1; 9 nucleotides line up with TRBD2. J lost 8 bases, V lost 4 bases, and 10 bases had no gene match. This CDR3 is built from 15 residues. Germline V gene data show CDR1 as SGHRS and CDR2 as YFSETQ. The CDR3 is CASSLGASGVYEQFF. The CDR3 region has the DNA TGCGCCAGCAGCCTGGGGGCTAGCGGGGTGTATGAGCAGTTCTTC.

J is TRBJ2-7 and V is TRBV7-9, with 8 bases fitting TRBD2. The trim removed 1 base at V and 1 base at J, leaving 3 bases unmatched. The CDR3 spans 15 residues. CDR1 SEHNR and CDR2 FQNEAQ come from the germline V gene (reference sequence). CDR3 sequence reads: CASSLELAGSYEQYF. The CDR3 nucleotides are TGTGCCAGCAGCTTAGAATTAGCGGGGTCCTACGAGCAGTACTTC.